What follows are 22 T cell receptor beta chains derived from one specimen sequenced in a study of identical twins. TCRdb reprocessed the 5' RACE reads via MiXCR and lists one record per CDR3 protein. The table shows a few hundred thousand distinct CDR3 sequences, with over 12% occurring only once. These data also featured in a second study, about yellow fever vaccine responses in identical twins.

Sequencing was performed on CD4+ T cells sorted from blood. Receptor source: a woman in her late teens or twenties in good health.

A few counts support this clonotype. The V and J genes are TRBV12-5 and TRBJ2-7; D unclear. V was trimmed by 2 bases and J by 5 bases, leaving 1 base between them. This CDR3 comprises 10 residues. CDR1 is LGHNT and CDR2 is FRNRAP in the germline V gene. The CDR3 reads CASGLNEQYF. The CDR3 nucleotides read TGTGCTAGTGGTTTGAACGAGCAGTACTTC.

CDR3 amino acids: CASTFSGGKETQYF. CDR3 sequence (DNA): TGTGCCAGCACTTTTAGCGGGGGGAAAGAGACCCAGTACTTC. The chain has TRBV12-3 or TRBV12-4 and TRBJ2-5; 10 bases are shared with TRBD2. J gave up 3 bases and V 7 bases, and 5 bases lay outside the gene matches. The length of the CDR3 is 14 residues.

The chain joins TRBV20-1 to TRBJ1-5, with D possibly being TRBD1 (6 bases). The V end was cut by 2 bases, the J end by 3 bases, with 11 bases between. The CDR3 totals 14 residues. Germline V gene sequence: CDR1 DFQATT, CDR2 SNEGSKA (reference sequence). CDR3 sequence: CSARQGGDNQPQHF. The CDR3 nucleotides are TGCAGTGCTAGACAAGGGGGGGACAATCAGCCCCAGCATTTT.

The count of this clonotype is one. This chain connects TRBV4-2 to TRBJ2-5, with D perhaps assigned TRBD1 or TRBD2 (5 bases each). Between the trimmed V and J ends, which lost 3 bases and 6 bases, there was a span of 14 bases. From germline, CDR1 is LGHNA and CDR2 YNFKEQ. The CDR3 consists of 14 residues. CDR3 region: CASSQGRAEKTQYF. Written as DNA, the CDR3 is TGTGCCAGCAGCCAGGGACGGGCAGAAAAGACCCAGTACTTC.

The V and J genes are TRBV24-1 and TRBJ2-5; D gene unclear. Trimming shortened V by 4 bases and J by 5 bases, and 7 bases separated the two germline ends. CDR3 length equals 12 residues. Germline V CDR1 and CDR2: KGHDR, SFDVKD. Here the CDR3 DNA reads TGTGCCACCAGTGACCCAGAGGAGACCCAGTACTTC. It specifies CATSDPEETQYF.

This chain uses TRBV20-1 with TRBJ2-2; the match to TRBD2 covers 10 bases. CDR1 and CDR2 from the germline V gene are DFQATT and SNEGSKA (reference sequence). V shed 3 bases, J shed 0 bases, and the junction held 4 bases outside the gene matches. This CDR3 contains 16 residues. CDR3 nucleotide sequence: TGCAGTGCTAGTCCTAGCGGGAGCCCGAACACCGGGGAGCTGTTTTTT. This encodes CSASPSGSPNTGELFF.

Only a few counts were recorded for this clonotype. The chain combines TRBV5-1 with TRBJ2-3; D gene unclear. The ends were cut back, 5 bases at V and 2 bases at J, with 9 bases in the middle. CDR1 SGHRS and CDR2 YFSETQ come from the germline V gene. This CDR3 has 13 residues. The chain's CDR3 is CASRKKATDTQYF. Here the CDR3 DNA reads TGCGCCAGCAGAAAAAAGGCCACAGATACGCAGTATTTT.

Only a few counts were recorded for this clonotype. The chain couples TRBV5-1 to TRBJ2-1, with 14 bases identical to TRBD2. Germline V gives CDR1 SGHRS, CDR2 YFSETQ. The CDR3 length is 20 residues. V shed 0 bases and J 4 bases; nucleotides not matched to a gene: 12. CDR3: CASSLEVRTSGGKSYNEQFF. The DNA for the CDR3 is TGCGCCAGCAGCTTGGAAGTGCGGACTAGCGGGGGGAAATCTTACAATGAGCAGTTCTTC.

This clonotype has more than one count but fewer than ten. CDR3 nucleotides: TGTGCCGGAAGACAGGGGAACTATGGCTACACCTTC. Translated: CAGRQGNYGYTF. This chain connects TRBV28 to TRBJ1-2, with TRBD1 identical over 8 bases. The junction had 4 bases not matched to a gene; V was cut back by 11 bases and J by 2 bases. The CDR3 contains 12 residues. CDR1 MDHEN and CDR2 SYDVKM come from the germline V gene.

This clonotype has a handful of counts. This chain links TRBV12-3 or TRBV12-4 with TRBJ1-2; 8 nucleotides line up with TRBD1. With 6 bases clipped from V and 5 bases from J, the junction kept 8 bases outside the gene matches. This CDR3 has 14 amino acids. CDR3 sequence: CASRLGQGGYGYTF. The DNA for the CDR3 is TGTGCCAGCAGGCTAGGACAGGGTGGGTATGGCTACACCTTC.

The J gene is TRBJ2-2, the V gene TRBV3-1; 10 bases match TRBD2. This CDR3 has 14 amino acids. The V segment lost 2 bases and the J segment 6 bases; nucleotides outside the gene matches: 0. Germline lookup yields CDR1 LGHDT and CDR2 YNNKEL (reference sequence). The CDR3, as DNA: TGTGCCAGCAGCCAACTAGCGGGAGCCGGGGAGCTGTTTTTT. Encoded protein: CASSQLAGAGELFF.

This chain links TRBV7-2 with TRBJ2-3; TRBD2 matches at 8 bases. The CDR3 contains 17 residues. The germline gives CDR1 SGHTA, CDR2 FQGNSA. Germline trimming cut 2 bases from V and 2 bases from J; bases unmatched to any gene: 9. This CDR3 reads CASSLKGPGGPTDTQYF. The CDR3 region has the DNA TGTGCCAGCAGCTTAAAAGGACCGGGGGGGCCCACAGATACGCAGTATTTT. The variable domain in full, completed from reference TRBV7-2 and TRBJ2-3, reads GAGVSQSPSNKVTEKGKDVELRCDPISGHTALYWYRQSLGQGLEFLIYFQGNSAPDKSGLPSDRFSAERTGGSVSTLTIQRTQQEDSAVYLCASSLKGPGGPTDTQYFGPGTRLTVL.

This clonotype was recorded at least ten times. This rearrangement joins TRBV20-1 to TRBJ1-5; D is possibly TRBD1 (5 bases). V was shortened by 6 bases and J by 1 base, with 10 bases between the two germline ends. The length of the CDR3 is 13 residues. Germline V gene lookup returns CDR1 DFQATT and CDR2 SNEGSKA (reference sequence). The CDR3 reads CSAGDLSNQPQHF. In nucleotides, the CDR3 is TGCAGTGCCGGGGACTTGAGCAATCAGCCCCAGCATTTT.

This clonotype was recorded at least ten times. The CDR3 bases are TGTGCCACCAGCAGAGACCGGACTAATTTAGGGGAGCTGTTTTTT. This translates into CATSRDRTNLGELFF. The chain recombines TRBV15 with TRBJ2-2; a possible D gene is TRBD2 (6 bases). V gave up 0 bases and J gave up 8 bases, with 13 bases separating them. The length of the CDR3 is 15 residues. Germline V gene data show CDR1 as LNHNV and CDR2 as YYDKDF (reference sequence).

This clonotype was recorded a few times. This chain joins TRBV20-1 and TRBJ2-2; D is unresolved. The V end lost 6 bases, the J end lost 6 bases, and 17 bases lay between the germline ends. Germline CDR1 reads DFQATT; CDR2 reads SNEGSKA (reference sequence). There are 14 residues in the CDR3. The CDR3 DNA reads as TGCAGTGCCCCCACCGGAGCCGGGTCCGGGGAGCTGTTTTTT. As protein: CSAPTGAGSGELFF.

V and J are TRBV7-9 and TRBJ2-3, with D possibly TRBD2 on 5 matching bases. The CDR3 is 17 residues long. Germline-derived CDR1 and CDR2 are SEHNR and FQNEAQ (reference sequence). V was pared by 6 bases and J by 0 bases, with 19 bases between. CDR3 sequence (DNA): TGTGCCAGCAGAACCCCCAGGATGGACTCAAGCACAGATACGCAGTATTTT. The encoded protein is CASRTPRMDSSTDTQYF.

The chain uses TRBV11-2 and TRBJ1-1; D possibly corresponds to TRBD1 (5 bases). Trimming cost V 0 bases and J 6 bases, with 20 bases left between them. The CDR3 covers 17 residues. Germline lookup yields CDR1 SGHAT and CDR2 FQNNGV. The CDR3 DNA reads TGTGCCAGCAGCTTAGATCCTTATTGGGGGGGTGACGCTGAAGCTTTCTTT. This encodes CASSLDPYWGGDAEAFF.

The chain employs TRBV20-1 and TRBJ2-3, with D maybe TRBD2 (6 bases). The germline V gene encodes CDR1 DFQATT and CDR2 SNEGSKA (reference sequence). This CDR3 is 14 amino acids long. Between the trimmed V and J ends, which lost 6 bases and 2 bases, there was a span of 15 bases. The CDR3 nucleotides read TGCAGTGCAAAGCTTGCGGGGTTCACAGATACGCAGTATTTT. Translation: CSAKLAGFTDTQYF.

This clonotype has a handful of counts. The gene calls are TRBV6-5 and TRBJ1-1; 7 bases fit TRBD1. The V and J ends lost 4 bases and 1 base, in that order; junction bases with no gene match: 6. This CDR3 has 15 residues. Germline V gives CDR1 MNHEY, CDR2 SVGAGI. Here the CDR3 reads CASSSGQAQNTEAFF. DNA for the CDR3: TGTGCCAGCAGTTCAGGACAGGCACAGAACACTGAAGCTTTCTTT.

Many counts were recorded for this clonotype. The CDR3 protein is CASSLGGAWGTEAFF. For the CDR3, the DNA is TGTGCCAGCAGTTTAGGGGGGGCCTGGGGCACTGAAGCTTTCTTT. This chain joins TRBV28 and TRBJ1-1; tentatively, D is TRBD1 (6 bases). Germline V gene data show CDR1 as MDHEN and CDR2 as SYDVKM. With 2 bases removed from V and 4 bases from J, the gap between germline ends came to 14 bases. The CDR3 spans 15 residues.

The V and J genes are TRBV4-2 and TRBJ2-3; 8 positions agree with TRBD1. The CDR3 is 16 residues long. Germline values: CDR1 LGHNA, CDR2 YNFKEQ. V shed 4 bases and J 3 bases; nucleotides not matched to a gene: 9. For the CDR3, the DNA is TGTGCCAGCAGCCGCGACACAGGGGGGAGTACAGATACGCAGTATTTT. Its protein product is CASSRDTGGSTDTQYF.

This clonotype was counted a few times. V usage is TRBV10-3 and J usage is TRBJ2-7; D is undetermined. The CDR3 totals 13 residues. The germline CDR1 and CDR2 sequences are ENHRY and SYGVKD. Trimming removed 7 bases at V and 2 bases at J, with 12 bases between. CDR3 residues: CAITADPTYEQYF. CDR3 nucleotide sequence: TGTGCCATCACGGCGGACCCCACCTACGAGCAGTACTTC.